The entry below describes one TCR beta chain. Libraries were prepared by immunoSEQ multiplex PCR; TCRdb keeps only in-frame clonotypes and omits some of them. The sample records about 73,000 clones, roughly 92% being singletons. The data were obtained in a study of control samples from healthy donors and cancer patients. Germline lookup yields CDR1 SGHDT and CDR2 YYEEEE. Trimming took 4 bases from V and 1 from J, leaving 12 bases between them. The CDR3 sequence is 16 residues long. The source of this sequence is a woman aged 40 to 50 in good health. Sequenced: blood. V usage is TRBV5-6 and J usage is TRBJ2-6; weak D call: TRBD2 (6 bases). DNA for the CDR3: TGTGCCAGCAGCCCGCTCGGGGGATCTGGGGCCAACGTCCTGACTTTC. Its translation: CASSPLGGSGANVLTF.